These 2 T cell receptor beta chains were all obtained from the same sample, sequenced in a study of prognosis after radiotherapy for stage I lung cancer (dated by TCRdb to about 2021). Instrument used: Illumina HiSeq 3000. The TCR beta CDR3 region was amplified from genomic DNA by two rounds of multiplex PCR. The first PCR round used primers specific to each TRBV and TRBJ gene, with sequences filed in Chinese patent CN105087789A. TCRdb reworked the public reads: Q25 trimming with fastp, MiXCR clone assembly, productive beta chains retained. Rows with one shared CDR3 protein collapse into an entry with the most common genes and DNA. Present in this sample are 10,000 to 15,000 distinct CDR3 sequences, about 43% of which were seen just once. Clones ranked in the top ten supply 40% of the sample. Sequences were derived from PBMCs, sampled before or after stereotactic body radiation therapy (not recorded which). These receptors all come from a donor aged 50 or older with non-small cell lung cancer.

This clonotype was seen just once. The rearrangement uses TRBV28 and TRBJ1-2; D remains unclear. Germline CDR1 and CDR2: MDHEN and SYDVKM. CDR3 length equals 11 residues. The V end was cut by 11 bases, the J end by 8 bases, with 15 bases between. The CDR3 DNA follows: TGTGCCGGAGGCAGAGAAGCCGGCTACACCTTC. Translation: CAGGREAGYTF.

This clonotype counts as medium-sized. The J gene is TRBJ2-2, the V gene TRBV6-8; D possibly corresponds to TRBD2 (6 bases). CDR1 MNHGY and CDR2 SAAAGT come from the germline V gene. This CDR3 comprises 19 residues. Between the trimmed V and J ends, which lost 5 bases and 4 bases, there was a span of 26 bases. The DNA of the CDR3 is TGTGCCAGCAGTGAAGCGGCCGGGACTCCACGCGTCCGCACCGGGGAGCTGTTTTTT. Translated: CASSEAAGTPRVRTGELFF.